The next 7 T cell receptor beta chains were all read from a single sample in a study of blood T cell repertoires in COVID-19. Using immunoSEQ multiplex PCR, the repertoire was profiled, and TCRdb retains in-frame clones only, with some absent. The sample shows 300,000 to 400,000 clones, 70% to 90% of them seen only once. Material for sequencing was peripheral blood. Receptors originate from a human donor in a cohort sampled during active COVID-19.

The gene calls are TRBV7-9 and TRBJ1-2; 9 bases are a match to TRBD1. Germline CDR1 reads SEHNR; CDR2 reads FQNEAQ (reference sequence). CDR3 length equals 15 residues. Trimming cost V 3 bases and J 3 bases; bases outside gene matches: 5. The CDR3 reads CASSLGDRAHYGYTF. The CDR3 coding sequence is TGTGCCAGCAGCTTGGGGGACAGGGCCCACTATGGCTACACCTTC.

The CDR3 loop reads CASTDVGQGGYGYTF. Here the CDR3 DNA reads TGTGCCAGCACCGACGTGGGACAGGGAGGCTATGGCTACACCTTC. The genes are TRBV2 and TRBJ1-2; 9 bases are shared with TRBD1. The CDR3 spans 15 residues. Per the germline V gene, CDR1 is SNHLY and CDR2 is FYNNEI. The J segment lost 4 bases and the V segment lost 7 bases, leaving 10 bases of the junction unmatched.

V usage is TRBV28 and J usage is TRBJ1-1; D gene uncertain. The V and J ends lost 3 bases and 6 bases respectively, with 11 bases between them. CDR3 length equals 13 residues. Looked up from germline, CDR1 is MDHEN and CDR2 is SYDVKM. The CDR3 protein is CASSLSETSEAFF. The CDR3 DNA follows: TGTGCCAGCAGTTTGTCAGAAACATCTGAAGCTTTCTTT.

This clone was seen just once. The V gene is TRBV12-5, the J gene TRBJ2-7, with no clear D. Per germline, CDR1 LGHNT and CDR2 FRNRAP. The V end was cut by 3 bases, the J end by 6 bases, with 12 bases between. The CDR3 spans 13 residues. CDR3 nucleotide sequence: TGTGCTAGTGGTTTTACCCCTAGATCCGAGCAGTACTTC. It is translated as CASGFTPRSEQYF.

In DNA form, the CDR3 reads TGTGCCACCAGTGATCGACAGGGGGGAGGGCGGACAGATACGCAGTATTTT. It yields the protein CATSDRQGGGRTDTQYF. The chain is built from TRBV24-1 and TRBJ2-3, with TRBD1 matching over 9 bases. This CDR3 is built from 17 residues. Trimming took 3 bases from V and 3 from J; bases not matched to a gene: 9. Germline CDR1 is KGHDR and CDR2 is SFDVKD.

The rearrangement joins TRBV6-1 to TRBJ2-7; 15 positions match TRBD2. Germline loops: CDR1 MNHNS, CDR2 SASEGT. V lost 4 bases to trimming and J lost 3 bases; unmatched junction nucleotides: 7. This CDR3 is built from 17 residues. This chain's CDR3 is CASSGQRTSGRGYEQYF. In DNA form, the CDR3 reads TGTGCCAGCAGTGGACAACGGACTAGCGGGAGGGGCTACGAGCAGTACTTC.

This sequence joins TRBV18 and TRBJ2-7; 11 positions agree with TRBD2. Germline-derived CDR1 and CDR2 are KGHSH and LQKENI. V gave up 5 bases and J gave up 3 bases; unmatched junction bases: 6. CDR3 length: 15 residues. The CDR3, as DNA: TGTGCCAGCTCATCGGGACTAGCGGAGGTCTACGAGCAGTACTTC. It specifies CASSSGLAEVYEQYF.